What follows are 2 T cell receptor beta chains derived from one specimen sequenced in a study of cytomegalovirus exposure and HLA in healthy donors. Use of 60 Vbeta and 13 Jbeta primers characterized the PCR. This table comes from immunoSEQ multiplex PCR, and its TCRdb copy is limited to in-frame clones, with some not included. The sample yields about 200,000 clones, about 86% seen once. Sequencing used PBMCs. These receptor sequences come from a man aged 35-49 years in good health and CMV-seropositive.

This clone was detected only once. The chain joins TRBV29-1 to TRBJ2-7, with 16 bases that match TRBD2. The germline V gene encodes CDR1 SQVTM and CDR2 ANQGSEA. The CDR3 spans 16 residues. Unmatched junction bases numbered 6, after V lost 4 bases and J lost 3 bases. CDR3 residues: CSVAGTSGRAGYEQYF. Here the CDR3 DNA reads TGCAGCGTTGCCGGGACTAGCGGGAGGGCCGGCTACGAGCAGTACTTC.

CDR3 amino acids: CASSLVLARTNEQFF. The CDR3 DNA reads TGTGCCAGCAGCTTGGTGCTAGCGAGGACCAATGAGCAGTTCTTC. The chain recombines TRBV5-5 with TRBJ2-1, with a tentative D call TRBD2 (6 bases). V shed 0 bases and J shed 6 bases, with 13 bases lying between them. Germline assignment: CDR1 SGHKS and CDR2 YYEKEE (reference sequence). The CDR3 is made up of 15 amino acids. Full variable domain (rest looked up from reference TRBV5-5 and TRBJ2-1): DAGVTQSPTHLIKTRGQQVTLRCSPISGHKSVSWYQQVLGQGPQFIFQYYEKEERGRGNFPDRFSARQFPNYSSELNVNALLLGDSALYLCASSLVLARTNEQFFGPGTRLTVL.